This T cell receptor beta chain stems from a study of blood T cell repertoires in COVID-19 (dated by TCRdb to 2018 to 2021). For the wider study: Samples covering the acute and convalescent phases of COVID-19 were provided by collaborators in the United States, Italy and Spain. The samples were drawn from two sources: the first 160 participants of the ongoing ImmuneRACE study, and some 1,300 subjects contributed by 6 global collaborators. Where HLA class I and class II types were available, the types were taken from metadata supplied by the sample provider, not from assay-based typing. The material from the prospective study consisted of cDNA or gDNA derived from T cells, B-cell-depleted T cells, or PBMCs. The repertoires were released in a freely available public database meant as a resource for research on the immune response to SARS-CoV-2. The dataset comprised deeply sampled blood TCRbeta repertoires from subjects exposed to, actively infected with, or recovered from COVID-19. The sample metadata nearly always contained a de-identified subject ID, COVID-19 status, age in years and sex. Findings and caveats that apply to the study as a whole: Clinical and demographic metadata were provided uncurated, with the amount varying by source and participant.

The CDR3 has 16 amino acids, counting the end cysteine and phenylalanine. The kept DNA is CDR3 alone, 48 bases in frame from the first base. The CDR1 and CDR2 encoded by the germline V gene are SGHDN and FVKESK. Trimming takes 1 base off V and 5 bases off J; junction bases not matched to a gene: 10. TCRbeta CDR3 regions were amplified from genomic DNA using the immunoSEQ Assay, a bias-controlled multiplex PCR. Per the original workflow: Within the assay, amplification of reference gene primers was used to estimate how many nucleated cells each sample contained. Sequence reads were collapsed and filtered to measure the absolute abundance of every unique TCRbeta CDR3 rearrangement. Productive Simpson clonality was computed per sample as the square root of Simpson's diversity index over productive rearrangements. The table comes from immuneACCESS by way of TCRdb, which keeps in-frame sequences with V and J called. Part of the clones is missing from these tables; in studies checked, under half for an unresolved V gene and the rest for unknown reasons. V and J calls and clone size are given by that table; D and trimming were obtained from the DNA. The sample contains hundreds of thousands of clones, 80% to 90% of them found a single time. The top ten constitute 2.5% of the sample.

Whole blood was collected in K2EDTA tubes by collaborating institutions according to the institutions' own protocols. Collaborator samples were shipped for TCRbeta analysis as frozen whole blood, isolated PBMCs, or DNA extracted from either sample type. Comment on this clone: Its antigen specificity is not known. Base qualities are missing; no much larger clone stands one base away.

The TCR sequence derives from a woman aged 40-49 years with active or convalescent COVID-19. The chain uses TRBV14 and TRBJ2-5, and 7 junctional nucleotides match TRBD2. Sequences were obtained from peripheral blood. The CDR3 reads as follows: CASSQVKAGRVETQYF. The DNA sequence is as follows: TGTGCCAGCAGCCAAGTGAAGGCGGGGAGGGTGGAGACCCAGTACTTC.